A selection of T cell receptor beta chains follows, all from one sample in a study of vaccination effects on CD4 cells after COVID-19. This table comes from immunoSEQ multiplex PCR, and its TCRdb copy is limited to in-frame clones, with some not included. This repertoire shows about 55,000 clones, about two thirds found once; its top ten account for approximately 16%. Their target antigens are unknown. The sample consisted of CD4+ T cells from PBMCs cultured with SARS-CoV-2 spike peptides, taken before COVID-19 vaccination. The receptor set was obtained from a human donor who received a COVID-19 vaccine. The CDR3 runs from the conserved cysteine through the conserved F or W. Each record gives: clone size, V gene, CDR3 length, D gene, J gene, CDR3 protein, CDR3 DNA. D genes are given only for firm matches. Clone size is not always given. Where it is, it says once, few, many or a class for expanded clones.

clone_size: few; v_call: TRBV2; cdr3_length: 16; d_call: TRBD1; j_call: TRBJ1-2; cdr3_aa: CASSEGQAQRGYGYTF; cdr3_nt: TGTGCCAGCAGCGAGGGACAGGCACAACGTGGCTATGGCTACACCTTC
clone_size: few; v_call: TRBV29-1; cdr3_length: 16; d_call: TRBD2; j_call: TRBJ2-5; cdr3_aa: CSVKGDRLAGAETQYF; cdr3_nt: TGCAGCGTTAAAGGGGATAGGCTAGCGGGAGCGGAGACCCAGTACTTC
clone_size: .; v_call: TRBV11-2; cdr3_length: 14; d_call: .; j_call: TRBJ1-4; cdr3_aa: CASSLEPRGEKLFF; cdr3_nt: TGTGCCAGCAGCTTAGAACCGAGAGGGGAAAAACTGTTTTTT
clone_size: once; v_call: TRBV30; cdr3_length: 16; d_call: TRBD1; j_call: TRBJ1-1; cdr3_aa: CAWGAVATGVNTEAFF; cdr3_nt: TGTGCCTGGGGTGCGGTTGCGACAGGGGTGAACACTGAAGCTTTCTTT
clone_size: .; v_call: TRBV5-4; cdr3_length: 16; d_call: TRBD2; j_call: TRBJ2-7; cdr3_aa: CASSPRGGGRSYEQYF; cdr3_nt: TGTGCCAGCAGCCCCCGGGGGGGAGGCCGGTCCTACGAGCAGTACTTC
clone_size: .; v_call: TRBV5-4; cdr3_length: 14; d_call: TRBD1; j_call: TRBJ1-1; cdr3_aa: CASSQDRGRTEAFF; cdr3_nt: TGTGCCAGCAGCCAAGACAGGGGGAGGACTGAAGCTTTCTTT
clone_size: .; v_call: TRBV19; cdr3_length: 17; d_call: TRBD2; j_call: TRBJ2-1; cdr3_aa: CASSMWTSGRGGNEQFF; cdr3_nt: TGTGCCAGTAGTATGTGGACTAGCGGGAGGGGGGGCAATGAGCAGTTCTTC
clone_size: few; v_call: TRBV3-1/TRBV3-2; cdr3_length: 14; d_call: .; j_call: TRBJ1-1; cdr3_aa: CASSQGQQNTEAFF; cdr3_nt: TGTGCCAGCAGCCAAGGACAGCAGAACACTGAAGCTTTCTTT
clone_size: .; v_call: TRBV3-1/TRBV3-2; cdr3_length: 12; d_call: .; j_call: TRBJ1-3; cdr3_aa: CASSQAGNTIYF; cdr3_nt: TGTGCCAGCAGCCAAGCTGGAAACACCATATATTTT
clone_size: .; v_call: TRBV6-2/TRBV6-3; cdr3_length: 11; d_call: .; j_call: TRBJ2-7; cdr3_aa: CASSRYYEQYF; cdr3_nt: TGTGCCAGCAGTCGTTACTACGAGCAGTACTTC
clone_size: .; v_call: TRBV30; cdr3_length: 14; d_call: .; j_call: TRBJ2-2; cdr3_aa: CAWRGQDYTGELFF; cdr3_nt: TGTGCCTGGAGAGGACAAGATTACACCGGGGAGCTGTTTTTT
clone_size: .; v_call: TRBV28; cdr3_length: 10; d_call: .; j_call: TRBJ2-1; cdr3_aa: CASSGNEQFF; cdr3_nt: TGTGCCAGCAGTGGCAATGAGCAGTTCTTC
clone_size: .; v_call: TRBV7-8; cdr3_length: 16; d_call: .; j_call: TRBJ2-3; cdr3_aa: CASSALGAGNPDTQYF; cdr3_nt: TGTGCCAGCAGCGCCTTGGGAGCGGGTAACCCAGATACGCAGTATTTT
clone_size: .; v_call: TRBV7-9; cdr3_length: 14; d_call: .; j_call: TRBJ2-3; cdr3_aa: CASSHAHFTDTQYF; cdr3_nt: TGTGCCAGCAGCCACGCCCACTTTACGGATACGCAGTATTTT
clone_size: once; v_call: TRBV2; cdr3_length: 15; d_call: .; j_call: TRBJ2-4; cdr3_aa: CASSDLALAKNIQYF; cdr3_nt: TGTGCCAGCAGTGACCTAGCACTAGCCAAAAACATTCAGTACTTC
clone_size: few; v_call: TRBV11-1; cdr3_length: 14; d_call: TRBD1; j_call: TRBJ2-7; cdr3_aa: CASSSRDRKGEQYF; cdr3_nt: TGTGCCAGCAGCAGCCGGGACAGGAAGGGCGAGCAGTACTTC
clone_size: .; v_call: TRBV15; cdr3_length: 15; d_call: .; j_call: TRBJ2-6; cdr3_aa: CATSRDGSGANVLTF; cdr3_nt: TGTGCCACCAGCAGAGATGGCTCTGGGGCCAACGTCCTGACTTTC
clone_size: .; v_call: TRBV6-4; cdr3_length: 13; d_call: .; j_call: TRBJ2-1; cdr3_aa: CASSGSSYNEQFF; cdr3_nt: TGTGCCAGCAGCGGGAGCTCCTACAATGAGCAGTTCTTC
clone_size: .; v_call: TRBV5-3; cdr3_length: 16; d_call: TRBD1; j_call: TRBJ1-5; cdr3_aa: CARKIGTGLRNQPQHF; cdr3_nt: TGTGCCAGAAAGATAGGGACAGGGCTTCGCAATCAGCCCCAGCATTTT
clone_size: .; v_call: TRBV5-1; cdr3_length: 13; d_call: .; j_call: TRBJ2-1; cdr3_aa: CASRPTGPSEQFF; cdr3_nt: TGCGCCAGCAGGCCTACGGGACCCAGTGAGCAGTTCTTC
clone_size: .; v_call: TRBV4-3; cdr3_length: 17; d_call: TRBD1; j_call: TRBJ1-3; cdr3_aa: CASSHRTGKLSGNTIYF; cdr3_nt: TGCGCCAGCAGCCATCGGACAGGGAAGTTGTCTGGAAACACCATATATTTT
clone_size: .; v_call: TRBV4-1; cdr3_length: 15; d_call: .; j_call: TRBJ1-2; cdr3_aa: CASSQDGRQIYGYTF; cdr3_nt: TGCGCCAGCAGCCAAGACGGCCGACAGATTTATGGCTACACCTTC
clone_size: once; v_call: TRBV5-4; cdr3_length: 16; d_call: TRBD1; j_call: TRBJ1-6; cdr3_aa: CASSVAGQGRNSPLHF; cdr3_nt: TGTGCCAGCAGCGTAGCGGGACAGGGAAGGAATTCACCCCTCCACTTT
clone_size: .; v_call: TRBV19; cdr3_length: 13; d_call: .; j_call: TRBJ1-5; cdr3_aa: CASSSPGNQPQHF; cdr3_nt: TGTGCCAGTAGTAGCCCCGGCAATCAGCCCCAGCATTTT
clone_size: .; v_call: TRBV7-2; cdr3_length: 15; d_call: TRBD1; j_call: TRBJ2-1; cdr3_aa: CASSWDRGTYNEQFF; cdr3_nt: TGTGCCAGCAGCTGGGACAGGGGCACCTACAATGAGCAGTTCTTC
clone_size: .; v_call: TRBV2; cdr3_length: 16; d_call: TRBD1; j_call: TRBJ2-3; cdr3_aa: CASSPFDRGLADTQYF; cdr3_nt: TGTGCCAGCAGTCCTTTCGACAGGGGGCTCGCAGATACGCAGTATTTT
clone_size: .; v_call: TRBV29-1; cdr3_length: 13; d_call: .; j_call: TRBJ1-2; cdr3_aa: CSVSTGEGYGYTF; cdr3_nt: TGCAGCGTCTCGACAGGAGAAGGTTATGGCTACACCTTC
clone_size: .; v_call: TRBV2; cdr3_length: 14; d_call: .; j_call: TRBJ1-3; cdr3_aa: CASNPDRSGNTIYF; cdr3_nt: TGTGCCAGCAACCCGGACAGATCCGGAAACACCATATATTTT
clone_size: once; v_call: TRBV6-2/TRBV6-3; cdr3_length: 16; d_call: .; j_call: TRBJ1-5; cdr3_aa: CASSYLGPNSNQPQHF; cdr3_nt: TGTGCCAGCAGTTACTTGGGACCGAATAGCAATCAGCCCCAGCATTTT